The 30 T cell receptor beta chains in this list originate from one sample, sequenced in a study of PD-L1 blockade in urothelial cancer. Some clones are missing from TCRdb's copy, which holds only in-frame ones; the method was immunoSEQ multiplex PCR. The sample includes about 38,000 clones, 90% of them seen just once. This material consisted of PBMCs, taken around atezolizumab (anti-PD-L1) treatment. These receptors were obtained from a man between 70 and 80 years old with urothelial cancer.

The chain is built from TRBV5-1 and TRBJ2-7, with D perhaps matching TRBD1 (5 bases). Germline V gene sequence: CDR1 SGHRS, CDR2 YFSETQ. This CDR3 spans 15 amino acids. Trimming cost V 1 base and J 6 bases, with 17 bases left between them. Here the CDR3 reads CASSLQGVTAGEQYF. In nucleotides, the CDR3 is TGCGCCAGCAGCTTGCAAGGGGTCACGGCCGGCGAGCAGTACTTC. Complete variable domain (other parts from reference TRBV5-1 and TRBJ2-7): KAGVTQTPRYLIKTRGQQVTLSCSPISGHRSVSWYQQTPGQGLQFLFEYFSETQRNKGNFPGRFSGRQFSNSRSEMNVSTLELGDSALYLCASSLQGVTAGEQYFGPGTRLTVT.

V and J are TRBV2 and TRBJ2-2; 9 nucleotides match TRBD2. Germline CDR1 reads SNHLY; CDR2 reads FYNNEI. CDR3 length equals 14 residues. J was trimmed by 4 bases and V by 9 bases; bases with no gene match: 6. CDR3 residues: CASIAGAGTGELFF. CDR3 DNA: TGTGCCAGTATAGCGGGAGCCGGCACCGGGGAGCTGTTTTTT.

The rearrangement joins TRBV27 to TRBJ2-7, with 7 positions matching TRBD2. CDR3 length equals 14 residues. Germline V gene lookup returns CDR1 MNHEY and CDR2 SMNVEV (reference sequence). V shed 6 bases and J 3 bases; nucleotides not matched to a gene: 8. The chain's CDR3 is CASRRGRAFYEQYF. CDR3 nucleotides: TGTGCCAGCAGGCGTGGGAGGGCTTTCTACGAGCAGTACTTC.

This clone was seen a single time. The chain joins TRBV19 to TRBJ2-2; the D gene is possibly TRBD1 (6 bases). Germline-derived CDR1 and CDR2 are LNHDA and SQIVND (reference sequence). The V end was cut by 3 bases, the J end by 6 bases, with 11 bases between. This CDR3 is built from 14 residues. The CDR3 nucleotides are TGTGCCAGTAGTATTTCAGGGGACCCCGGGGAGCTGTTTTTT. It yields the protein CASSISGDPGELFF.

The rearrangement links TRBV4-1 to TRBJ2-5; tentative D call: TRBD1 (5 bases). The CDR3 has 15 amino acids. V shed 3 bases and J shed 5 bases, with 16 bases lying between them. CDR1 is MGHRA and CDR2 is YSYEKL in the germline V gene. The CDR3 protein is CASSQGPQAHETQYF. The CDR3 DNA reads TGCGCCAGCAGCCAGGGGCCCCAGGCCCACGAGACCCAGTACTTC.

J is TRBJ2-5 and V is TRBV5-4, with a tentative D call TRBD1 (6 bases). The V end lost 4 bases, the J end lost 0 bases, and 7 bases lay between the germline ends. Germline CDR1 SGHNT, CDR2 YYREEE (reference sequence). The CDR3 has 13 amino acids. The CDR3 region has the DNA TGTGCCAGCAGCAGGACAGACCAAGAGACCCAGTACTTC. Translating gives CASSRTDQETQYF. The variable domain in full, completed from reference TRBV5-4 and TRBJ2-5, reads ETGVTQSPTHLIKTRGQQVTLRCSSQSGHNTVSWYQQALGQGPQFIFQYYREEENGRGNFPPRFSGLQFPNYSSELNVNALELDDSALYLCASSRTDQETQYFGPGTRLLVL.

This CDR3 reads CASSTATSGIGEQFF. CDR3 coding DNA: TGTGCCAGCAGCACCGCGACTAGCGGGATAGGAGAGCAGTTCTTC. The chain couples TRBV9 to TRBJ2-1; TRBD2 matches at 11 bases. CDR1 SGDLS and CDR2 YYNGEE come from the germline V gene. This CDR3 is 15 amino acids long. J lost 10 bases, V lost 4 bases, and 10 bases had no gene match.

This clone has a handful of counts. The chain is built from TRBV6-1 and TRBJ1-5; D uncertain. The CDR3 has 19 amino acids. Germline CDR1 and CDR2: MNHNS and SASEGT. The V gene lost 0 bases and the J gene lost 0 bases, with 18 bases spanning the gap. The CDR3 protein is CASSEAGEGAQYSNQPQHF. CDR3 nucleotides: TGTGCCAGCAGTGAAGCTGGGGAGGGCGCACAATATAGCAATCAGCCCCAGCATTTT.

The table lists this clone with a count of one. This sequence joins TRBV5-1 and TRBJ2-1; D is possibly TRBD2 (7 bases). Germline V gene lookup returns CDR1 SGHRS and CDR2 YFSETQ. Trimming removed 3 bases from V and 4 bases from J, with 14 bases in between. The CDR3 runs 15 residues. The CDR3 protein is CASSSPAGQYNEQFF. In DNA, the CDR3 is TGCGCCAGCAGCTCGCCAGCGGGACAATACAATGAGCAGTTCTTC.

The rearrangement uses TRBV2 and TRBJ1-1; 7 bases match TRBD1. Germline CDR1 SNHLY, CDR2 FYNNEI. The CDR3 runs to 14 residues. Trimming took 6 bases from V and 5 from J; bases not matched to a gene: 9. CDR3 residues: CASRLRTGWTEAFF. Written as DNA, the CDR3 is TGTGCCAGCAGACTAAGGACAGGATGGACTGAAGCTTTCTTT.

The sample holds a few counts of this clone. This rearrangement joins TRBV27 to TRBJ2-3, with TRBD2 identical over 11 bases. The CDR3 spans 21 residues. J gave up 2 bases and V 0 bases, and 16 bases lay outside the gene matches. Per germline, CDR1 MNHEY and CDR2 SMNVEV (reference sequence). DNA of the CDR3: TGTGCCAGCAGTTTATCGTTCCTGGCTAGCGGGAGGAGCGCGGTCACAGATACGCAGTATTTT. Protein product: CASSLSFLASGRSAVTDTQYF.

DNA for the CDR3: TGTGCCAGTAGTATAAGGCTAGCGGGAGGCCCAATCTCCATTCAGTACTTC. Its protein is CASSIRLAGGPISIQYF. V and J are TRBV19 and TRBJ2-4; TRBD2 aligns across 11 bases. Per germline, CDR1 LNHDA and CDR2 SQIVND (reference sequence). The CDR3 runs 17 residues. The V segment lost 2 bases and the J segment 9 bases; nucleotides outside the gene matches: 12.

This CDR3 is CASTYEVPTEAFF. CDR3 in DNA: TGTGCCAGCACCTACGAGGTCCCCACTGAAGCTTTCTTT. The chain is built from TRBV7-9 and TRBJ1-1; no clear D. Germline-derived CDR1 and CDR2 are SEHNR and FQNEAQ (reference sequence). The CDR3 runs 13 residues. Trimming shortened V by 7 bases and J by 4 bases, and 13 bases separated the two germline ends.

This clone turned up a few times. The chain is built from TRBV29-1 and TRBJ1-1; D gene uncertain. This CDR3 has 13 amino acids. Germline V gene data show CDR1 as SQVTM and CDR2 as ANQGSEA. The V end was cut by 1 base, the J end by 11 bases, with 17 bases between. CDR3 coding DNA: TGCAGCGTTGAAGGAACCCTTTTGGAGGCGGCTTTCTTT. Translation gives CSVEGTLLEAAFF.

Only one count was recorded for this clone. V usage is TRBV30 and J usage is TRBJ1-5, with 7 bases lining up with TRBD1. Trimming removed 1 base from V and 7 bases from J; junction bases left unmatched: 7. The V gene's germline CDR1 is GTSNPN and CDR2 SVGIG (reference sequence). The CDR3 loop spans 14 amino acids. CDR3 sequence reads: CAWSAQGGGQPQHF. Here the CDR3 DNA reads TGTGCCTGGAGTGCGCAAGGGGGCGGACAGCCCCAGCATTTT.

The rearrangement uses TRBV7-2 and TRBJ2-1; D is perhaps TRBD2 (6 bases). This CDR3 region has 15 residues. CDR1 is SGHTA, CDR2 FQGNSA, per germline. Trimming shortened V by 6 bases and J by 3 bases, and 15 bases separated the two germline ends. The CDR3 sequence is CASRSEAGNYNEQFF. The CDR3 region has the DNA TGTGCCAGCAGGTCGGAAGCGGGTAACTACAATGAGCAGTTCTTC.

The V gene is TRBV9, the J gene TRBJ2-1, with 7 bases fitting TRBD2. CDR1 is SGDLS, CDR2 YYNGEE, per germline. The CDR3 consists of 15 residues. J lost 7 bases, V lost 1 base, and 8 bases had no gene match. The CDR3 sequence: CASSVIAGLGNEQFF. The CDR3 DNA sequence: TGTGCCAGCAGCGTAATAGCGGGTTTGGGTAATGAGCAGTTCTTC.

The chain couples TRBV2 to TRBJ1-5; D is unresolved. V was trimmed by 4 bases and J by 6 bases, leaving 7 bases between them. The CDR3 runs to 12 residues. The V gene's germline CDR1 is SNHLY and CDR2 FYNNEI. DNA of the CDR3: TGTGCCAGCAGTGCGTTCCCTCAGCCCCAGCATTTT. Translation gives CASSAFPQPQHF. Complete variable domain (other parts from reference TRBV2 and TRBJ1-5): EPEVTQTPSHQVTQMGQEVILRCVPISNHLYFYWYRQILGQKVEFLVSFYNNEISEKSEIFDDQFSVERPDGSNFTLKIRSTKLEDSAMYFCASSAFPQPQHFGDGTRLSIL.

The gene calls are TRBV11-1 and TRBJ2-5, with D possibly TRBD2 on 7 matching bases. The germline CDR1 and CDR2 sequences are SGHAT and FQDESV (reference sequence). This CDR3 spans 14 amino acids. Between the trimmed V and J ends, which lost 0 bases and 5 bases, there was a span of 10 bases. CDR3 nucleotide sequence: TGTGCCAGCAGCTTAGCAAGGGGGGGGGAGACCCAGTACTTC. Translated, it gives CASSLARGGETQYF.

This sequence joins TRBV10-1 and TRBJ2-5; maybe TRBD1 (6 bases). The germline CDR1 and CDR2 sequences are WNHNN and SYGVQD (reference sequence). The ends were cut back, 1 base at V and 7 bases at J, with 10 bases in the middle. The CDR3 length is 13 residues. CDR3 residues: CASSEFRGATQYF. The CDR3 DNA follows: TGCGCCAGCAGTGAGTTCAGGGGAGCGACCCAGTACTTC.

The chain joins TRBV28 to TRBJ1-4; D gene unclear. V was trimmed by 2 bases and J by 8 bases, leaving 6 bases between them. The germline V gene has CDR1 MDHEN and CDR2 SYDVKM. The CDR3 extends over 12 amino acids. The CDR3 loop reads CASSLGGEKLFF. Written as DNA, the CDR3 is TGTGCCAGCAGTTTAGGAGGGGAAAAACTGTTTTTT.

The chain is built from TRBV7-9 and TRBJ2-5; 8 bases fit TRBD1. CDR3 length equals 16 residues. The V gene end was trimmed by 5 bases and the J gene end by 5 bases; junction bases not matched to a gene: 13. Germline-derived CDR1 and CDR2 are SEHNR and FQNEAQ (reference sequence). CDR3 coding DNA: TGTGCCAGCAGCGACCGCTCCGGGACAGGAGGGGAGACCCAGTACTTC. Translated: CASSDRSGTGGETQYF. Complete variable domain (other parts from reference TRBV7-9 and TRBJ2-5): DTGVSQNPRHKITKRGQNVTFRCDPISEHNRLYWYRQTLGQGPEFLTYFQNEAQLEKSRLLSDRFSAERPKGSFSTLEIQRTEQGDSAMYLCASSDRSGTGGETQYFGPGTRLLVL.

The CDR3 protein is CASSYAGLNTDTQYF. The CDR3 DNA follows: TGTGCCAGCAGTTACGCGGGACTGAACACAGATACGCAGTATTTT. This chain links TRBV6-5 with TRBJ2-3; tentative D call: TRBD2 (6 bases). CDR3 length: 15 residues. Germline V gene lookup returns CDR1 MNHEY and CDR2 SVGAGI. V shed 2 bases and J shed 2 bases, with 11 bases lying between them.

V and J are TRBV19 and TRBJ2-1; D perhaps matches TRBD2 (6 bases). This CDR3 region has 14 residues. Germline values: CDR1 LNHDA, CDR2 SQIVND (reference sequence). V dropped 10 bases and J dropped 0 bases, with 13 bases sitting between them. DNA for the CDR3: TGTGCCACCTCTAGCGACCGCTCCTACAATGAGCAGTTCTTC. This encodes CATSSDRSYNEQFF.

V is TRBV10-3 and J is TRBJ2-1, with TRBD2 as a possible D gene (6 bases). Germline V gene sequence: CDR1 ENHRY, CDR2 SYGVKD. The CDR3 loop spans 15 amino acids. The ends were cut back, 4 bases at V and 7 bases at J, with 17 bases in the middle. CDR3 DNA: TGTGCCATCAGTGCTAGGACTACCTCCGTTAATGAGCAGTTCTTC. Translation: CAISARTTSVNEQFF.

CDR3 sequence: CASSRRGRLDGYTF. The CDR3 DNA reads TGTGCCAGCAGCCGGCGGGGGCGCTTGGATGGCTACACCTTC. The genes are TRBV5-6 and TRBJ1-2; D might be TRBD1 (6 bases). The V end lost 4 bases, the J end lost 6 bases, and 16 bases lay between the germline ends. Germline values: CDR1 SGHDT, CDR2 YYEEEE. The CDR3 has 14 amino acids. Supplemented by reference TRBV5-6 and TRBJ1-2, the full variable domain reads DAGVTQSPTHLIKTRGQQVTLRCSPKSGHDTVSWYQQALGQGPQFIFQYYEEEERQRGNFPDRFSGHQFPNYSSELNVNALLLGDSALYLCASSRRGRLDGYTFGSGTRLTVV.

V is TRBV10-3 and J is TRBJ1-1; D ambiguous. The CDR3 consists of 13 residues. V lost 7 bases and J 1 base, leaving 10 bases between the germline ends. The germline V gene encodes CDR1 ENHRY and CDR2 SYGVKD. The CDR3 spells CAIMAIRNTEAFF. CDR3 sequence (DNA): TGTGCCATCATGGCAATTCGGAACACTGAAGCTTTCTTT.

The chain is built from TRBV18 and TRBJ2-7; D remains unclear. Germline V CDR1 and CDR2: KGHSH, LQKENI. Trimming removed 3 bases at V and 0 bases at J, with 6 bases between. This CDR3 has 13 residues. The chain's CDR3 is CASSPPSSYEQYF. The DNA of the CDR3 is TGTGCCAGCTCACCCCCTAGCTCCTACGAGCAGTACTTC.

This chain connects TRBV27 to TRBJ2-1, with a possible D match to TRBD2 (6 bases). Deletions cut 3 bases from V and 1 base from J, with 19 bases between. This CDR3 spans 18 amino acids. The germline CDR1 and CDR2 sequences are MNHEY and SMNVEV (reference sequence). The CDR3 region is CASSFEYPRRGSYNEQFF. The CDR3 bases are TGTGCCAGCAGTTTCGAATACCCGAGGAGGGGTTCCTACAATGAGCAGTTCTTC.

The gene calls are TRBV28 and TRBJ2-1; TRBD2 matches 8 bases. The CDR3 runs 14 residues. Germline CDR1 is MDHEN and CDR2 is SYDVKM. Trimming removed 5 bases from V and 3 bases from J; junction bases left unmatched: 3. This CDR3 is CASSPGTSYNEQFF. The CDR3, as DNA: TGTGCCAGCAGTCCCGGGACTAGCTACAATGAGCAGTTCTTC.